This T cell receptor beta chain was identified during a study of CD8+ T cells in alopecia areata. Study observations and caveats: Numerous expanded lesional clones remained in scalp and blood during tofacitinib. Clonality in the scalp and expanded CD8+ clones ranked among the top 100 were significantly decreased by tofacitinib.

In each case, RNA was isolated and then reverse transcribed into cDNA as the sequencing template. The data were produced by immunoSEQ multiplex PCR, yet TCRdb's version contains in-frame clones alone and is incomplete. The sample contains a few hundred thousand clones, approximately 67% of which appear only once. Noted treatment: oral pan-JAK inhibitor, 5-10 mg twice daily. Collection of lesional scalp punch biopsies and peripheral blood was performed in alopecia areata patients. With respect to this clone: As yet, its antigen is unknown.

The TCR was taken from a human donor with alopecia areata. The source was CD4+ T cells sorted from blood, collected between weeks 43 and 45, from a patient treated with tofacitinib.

The CDR3 is CASSGRTGSPNQPQHF. The CDR3 DNA reads TGTGCCAGCAGTGGTAGGACAGGGAGCCCCAATCAGCCCCAGCATTTT. This chain connects TRBV2 to TRBJ1-5; TRBD1 agrees at 8 bases. V shed 4 bases, J shed 3 bases, and the junction held 8 bases outside the gene matches. The CDR3 is 16 residues long. Looked up from germline, CDR1 is SNHLY and CDR2 is FYNNEI.